The 21 T cell receptor beta chains listed next were all sequenced from one sample in a study of OX40 agonist ivuxolimab in advanced cancers. Generated by immunoSEQ multiplex PCR, the TCRdb table keeps only in-frame clones and is missing some. The sample shows around 77,000 clones, around 86% of them seen only once. The sample consisted of CD4+ or CD8+ T cells sorted from blood, taken in a trial of the OX40 agonist ivuxolimab. Receptors originate from an adult with an advanced solid tumor such as melanoma, head and neck, liver or kidney cancer.

The chain combines TRBV19 with TRBJ1-1; D gene ambiguous. Trimming took 3 bases from V and 1 from J, leaving 9 bases between them. CDR1 LNHDA and CDR2 SQIVND come from the germline V gene (reference sequence). The length of the CDR3 is 14 residues. This CDR3 reads CASSIIWGNTEAFF. The CDR3 DNA reads TGTGCCAGTAGTATCATCTGGGGGAACACTGAAGCTTTCTTT.

The chain combines TRBV5-1 with TRBJ2-1; the D is unclear. This CDR3 is built from 14 residues. V was trimmed by 0 bases and J by 2 bases, leaving 6 bases between them. Looked up from germline, CDR1 is SGHRS and CDR2 is YFSETQ. The CDR3 region has the DNA TGCGCCAGCAGCTTGGGGCTAGCCTACAATGAGCAGTTCTTC. It codes for CASSLGLAYNEQFF.

The sample holds one count of this clone. J is TRBJ2-3 and V is TRBV7-9; D may be TRBD1 (6 bases). CDR1 is SEHNR and CDR2 is FQNEAQ in the germline V gene (reference sequence). Trimming cost V 1 base and J 0 bases, with 8 bases left between them. The CDR3 spans 15 residues. The CDR3 is CASSLVGQSTDTQYF. The CDR3 DNA sequence: TGTGCCAGCAGCTTAGTCGGACAGAGCACAGATACGCAGTATTTT. The full variable domain, rest sourced from reference TRBV7-9 and TRBJ2-3, is DTGVSQNPRHKITKRGQNVTFRCDPISEHNRLYWYRQTLGQGPEFLTYFQNEAQLEKSRLLSDRFSAERPKGSFSTLEIQRTEQGDSAMYLCASSLVGQSTDTQYFGPGTRLTVL.

The genes are TRBV30 and TRBJ1-5, with 9 nucleotides matching TRBD1. CDR1 is GTSNPN and CDR2 is SVGIG in the germline V gene (reference sequence). Unmatched junction bases numbered 3, after V lost 3 bases and J lost 3 bases. This CDR3 has 14 amino acids. The DNA of the CDR3 is TGTGCCTGGAGCGACAGGGGGTTCAATCAGCCCCAGCATTTT. It yields the protein CAWSDRGFNQPQHF.

The sample holds a few counts of this clone. V usage is TRBV20-1 and J usage is TRBJ1-4; unclear D gene. The CDR3 length is 11 residues. The germline gives CDR1 DFQATT, CDR2 SNEGSKA (reference sequence). V was cut by 5 bases and J by 7 bases, with 8 bases left in between. For the CDR3, the DNA is TGCAGTGCTGCCGGCGGTGAAAAACTGTTTTTT. This codes for CSAAGGEKLFF.

The V and J genes are TRBV25-1 and TRBJ2-1; D is unresolved. Germline values: CDR1 MGHDK, CDR2 SYGVNS. This CDR3 is built from 14 residues. V dropped 0 bases and J dropped 6 bases, with 9 bases sitting between them. CDR3 region: CASSEYGFSNEQFF. DNA of the CDR3: TGTGCCAGCAGTGAATATGGGTTTTCCAATGAGCAGTTCTTC.

The rearrangement links TRBV7-9 to TRBJ2-5, with TRBD2 matching over 11 bases. CDR3 length: 15 residues. Germline V gives CDR1 SEHNR, CDR2 FQNEAQ (reference sequence). J was trimmed by 5 bases and V by 4 bases; bases with no gene match: 6. DNA for the CDR3: TGTGCCAGCAGCTCCCTAGCGGGGGGCGGGGAGACCCAGTACTTC. Residues: CASSSLAGGGETQYF.

The J gene is TRBJ2-1, the V gene TRBV7-2; the D gene is possibly TRBD1 (5 bases). The V gene's germline CDR1 is SGHTA and CDR2 FQGNSA. With 6 bases removed from V and 6 bases from J, the gap between germline ends came to 12 bases. The CDR3 has 13 amino acids. In DNA form, the CDR3 reads TGTGCCAGCAGACTTCAGGGTGGCAATGAGCAGTTCTTC. Protein sequence: CASRLQGGNEQFF.

The V gene is TRBV2, the J gene TRBJ2-5, with 8 bases that match TRBD1. After removal of 3 bases from V and 4 bases from J, the junction contained 1 base not matched to a gene. This CDR3 spans 13 amino acids. CDR1 and CDR2 from the germline V gene are SNHLY and FYNNEI. This chain's CDR3 is CASSDGQGETQYF. CDR3 DNA: TGTGCCAGCAGTGACGGACAGGGAGAGACCCAGTACTTC.

The V and J genes are TRBV29-1 and TRBJ1-2; 8 nucleotides align to TRBD1. CDR3 size: 15 residues. Trimming at V came to 4 bases and at J to 2 bases, leaving 9 bases not matched to a gene. The germline V gene has CDR1 SQVTM and CDR2 ANQGSEA. This CDR3 reads CSVGTSQGGNYGYTF. In nucleotides, the CDR3 is TGCAGCGTTGGGACTTCACAGGGGGGAAACTATGGCTACACCTTC.

This rearrangement joins TRBV18 to TRBJ1-1, with 7 bases aligning to TRBD1. Germline V CDR1 and CDR2: KGHSH, LQKENI. V lost 0 bases, J lost 3 bases, and 4 bases stayed unmatched. There are 15 residues in the CDR3. The CDR3 DNA follows: TGTGCCAGCTCACCACCGTCCAGGGGGGACACTGAAGCTTTCTTT. Translating it yields CASSPPSRGDTEAFF.

The chain employs TRBV11-2 and TRBJ2-2; TRBD1 aligns across 9 bases. V shed 6 bases, J shed 10 bases, and the junction held 9 bases outside the gene matches. The V gene's germline CDR1 is SGHAT and CDR2 FQNNGV. This CDR3 region has 14 residues. CDR3 sequence (DNA): TGTGCCAGCAGGCCACAGGGGGCCGGAGCGGAGCTGTTTTTT. The encoded protein is CASRPQGAGAELFF.

The chain recombines TRBV6-5 with TRBJ2-5; 7 bases are a match to TRBD1. Trimming at V came to 0 bases and at J to 5 bases, leaving 3 bases not matched to a gene. The CDR3 contains 14 residues. CDR1 MNHEY and CDR2 SVGAGI come from the germline V gene. The CDR3 spells CASSYSTGRETQYF. DNA of the CDR3: TGTGCCAGCAGTTACTCGACAGGGCGGGAGACCCAGTACTTC.

The chain links TRBV10-1 to TRBJ1-2, with a weak D call TRBD1 (5 bases). This CDR3 has 11 amino acids. Trimming stripped 4 bases from V and 14 bases from J, with 14 bases between. CDR1 is WNHNN, CDR2 SYGVQD, per germline (reference sequence). The CDR3: CASSGGVARTF. The CDR3 DNA reads as TGCGCCAGCAGTGGAGGGGTTGCGAGGACCTTC.

The gene calls are TRBV4-3 and TRBJ1-2, with 11 bases matching TRBD1. The CDR3 totals 16 residues. V lost 2 bases, J lost 8 bases, and 10 bases stayed unmatched. CDR1 is LGHNA, CDR2 YSLEER, per germline. For the CDR3, the DNA is TGCGCCAGCAGCCAAACCGCAGGACAGGGGGCTTGGGGCTACACCTTC. Translation gives CASSQTAGQGAWGYTF.

V and J are TRBV19 and TRBJ1-5, with TRBD1 matching over 9 bases. Germline CDR1 and CDR2: LNHDA and SQIVND (reference sequence). The CDR3 loop spans 14 amino acids. V shed 3 bases and J 4 bases; nucleotides not matched to a gene: 1. The DNA for the CDR3 is TGTGCCAGTAGTATGGGGACAGGGAATCAGCCCCAGCATTTT. It yields the protein CASSMGTGNQPQHF.

The count of this clone is one. V usage is TRBV4-3 and J usage is TRBJ2-1; 7 nucleotides match TRBD1. The CDR3 has 15 amino acids. Per germline, CDR1 LGHNA and CDR2 YSLEER. V trimming: 1 base; J trimming: 0 bases; junction bases outside the gene matches: 0. This CDR3 reads CASSQAGGSYNEQFF. CDR3 nucleotides: TGCGCCAGCAGCCAAGCAGGGGGCTCCTACAATGAGCAGTTCTTC.

This rearrangement joins TRBV10-2 to TRBJ1-2; TRBD1 agrees at 7 bases. Trimming took 3 bases from V and 8 from J; bases not matched to a gene: 9. Germline lookup yields CDR1 WSHSY and CDR2 SAAADI. The CDR3 extends over 14 amino acids. The CDR3 nucleotides are TGCGCCAGCAGTGACGCCCACAGGGGAGAAGGCTACACCTTC. Translation gives CASSDAHRGEGYTF.

The V gene is TRBV18, the J gene TRBJ1-4; 8 bases fit TRBD1. The germline V gene has CDR1 KGHSH and CDR2 LQKENI. There are 16 residues in the CDR3. The J segment lost 5 bases and the V segment lost 4 bases, leaving 9 bases of the junction unmatched. CDR3 nucleotides: TGTGCCAGCTCACTCCTTACAGGGGGACAAAATGAAAAACTGTTTTTT. Translating gives CASSLLTGGQNEKLFF. The variable domain in full, with the rest retrieved from reference TRBV18 and TRBJ1-4, is NAGVMQNPRHLVRRRGQEARLRCSPMKGHSHVYWYRQLPEEGLKFMVYLQKENIIDESGMPKERFSAEFPKEGPSILRIQQVVRGDSAAYFCASSLLTGGQNEKLFFGSGTQLSVL.

The rearrangement links TRBV7-8 to TRBJ1-5; D gene uncertain. V gave up 0 bases and J gave up 9 bases, with 12 bases separating them. In germline, CDR1 is SGHVS, CDR2 FQNEAQ. CDR3 length: 14 amino acids. CDR3: CASSLALGLRPQHF. For the CDR3, the DNA is TGTGCCAGCAGCTTAGCCCTCGGCCTGAGGCCCCAGCATTTT.

This sequence joins TRBV5-1 and TRBJ1-1; no definite D call. Germline lookup yields CDR1 SGHRS and CDR2 YFSETQ. The germline V and J ends were trimmed by 5 bases and 1 base, with 6 bases remaining between them. The CDR3 spans 12 residues. CDR3 DNA: TGCGCCAGCAGTCGGACGAACACTGAAGCTTTCTTT. Amino acids: CASSRTNTEAFF.